This TCR beta chain was captured in a study of cytomegalovirus exposure and HLA in healthy donors. Overall study context: Genetic ancestry analysis placed 75% to 85% of the 400 or so donors that were genotyped in the Caucasian-associated cluster. Findings and caveats of the study: Previous analysis showed most TCR beta V segments were productive about 87% or about 30% of the time. The study carried out a later analysis of TCR beta sequences. It associated around 17,000 of them with specific HLA alleles at a false discovery rate of 0.05.

13 Jbeta primers and 60 Vbeta primers were used for the PCR. TCRdb keeps only in-frame clones here, not all; method: immunoSEQ multiplex PCR. Counted here are some 99,000 clones, around 81% occurring once; the ten biggest clones make up 2.2%. Turning to this clone: Its antigen is currently unknown.

CDR3 length equals 13 residues. Per the germline V gene, CDR1 is MGHDK and CDR2 is SYGVNS. Trimming cost V 1 base and J 5 bases, with 7 bases left between them. The sequence came from a woman aged 30 to 39 in good health and CMV-seronegative. Specimen: PBMCs. The chain employs TRBV25-1 and TRBJ2-3, with D perhaps matching TRBD2 (6 bases). The CDR3 spells CASSESGRDTQYF. The CDR3 nucleotides read TGTGCCAGCAGTGAATCCGGGAGAGATACGCAGTATTTT. Full variable domain (missing parts from reference TRBV25-1 and TRBJ2-3): EADIYQTPRYLVIGTGKKITLECSQTMGHDKMYWYQQDPGMELHLIHYSYGVNSTEKGDLSSESTVSRIRTEHFPLTLESARPSHTSQYLCASSESGRDTQYFGPGTRLTVL.